This T cell receptor beta chain comes out of a study of human T cells and chemical hapten exposure. At the level of the study: Sensitizing treatment utilized 2% DPC over a roughly 2 cm by roughly 2 cm portion of upper inner arm skin.

TCRdb re-derived calls from the RACE reads in MiXCR, one entry per CDR3 protein. The profile covers 95,000 to 150,000 distinct CDR3 sequences, with approximately 12% appearing a single time and 2.8% taken by the ten largest. This sample's time point: pre-sensitization, week 0. The treatment was: therapeutic diphenylcyclopropenone sensitization with weekly scalp DPC. This clonotype was counted many times. The ends were cut back, 6 bases at V and 2 bases at J, with 20 bases in the middle. CDR3 length equals 15 residues. CDR1 is DFQATT, CDR2 SNEGSKA, per germline (reference sequence). The sequence was collected from a woman between 18 and 29 years old with alopecia areata. Some clones in this sample may be carry-over from other donors' samples. The sequences come from whole blood, collected in connection with sensitization to the hapten diphenylcyclopropenone (DPC). This chain uses TRBV20-1 with TRBJ2-7; D is possibly TRBD1 (5 bases). CDR3 loop: CSAVSGQGFPYEQYF. The DNA for the CDR3 is TGCAGTGCCGTCTCTGGGCAGGGATTTCCCTACGAGCAGTACTTC.